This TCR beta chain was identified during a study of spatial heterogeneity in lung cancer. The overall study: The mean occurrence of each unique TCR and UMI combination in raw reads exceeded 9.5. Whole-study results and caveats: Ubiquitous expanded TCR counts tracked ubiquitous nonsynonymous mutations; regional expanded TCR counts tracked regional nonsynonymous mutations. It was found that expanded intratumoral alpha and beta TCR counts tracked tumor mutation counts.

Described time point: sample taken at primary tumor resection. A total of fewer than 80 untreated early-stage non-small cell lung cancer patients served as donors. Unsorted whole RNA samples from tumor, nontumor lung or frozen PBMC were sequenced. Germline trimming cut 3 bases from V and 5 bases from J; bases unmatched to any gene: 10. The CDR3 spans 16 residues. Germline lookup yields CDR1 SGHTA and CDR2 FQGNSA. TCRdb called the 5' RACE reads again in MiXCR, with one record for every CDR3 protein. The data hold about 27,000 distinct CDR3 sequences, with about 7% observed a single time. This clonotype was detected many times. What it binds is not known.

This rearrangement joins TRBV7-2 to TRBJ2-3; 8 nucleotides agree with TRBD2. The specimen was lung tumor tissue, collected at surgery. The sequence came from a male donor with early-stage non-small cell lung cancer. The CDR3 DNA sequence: TGTGCCAGCAGCTTGGCGGGGGGAGCCTGGGGAGATACGCAGTATTTT. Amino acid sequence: CASSLAGGAWGDTQYF.